Presented here are 25 T cell receptor beta chains from one specimen sequenced in a study of Tregs in tolerant kidney transplant recipients. Data came from immunoSEQ multiplex PCR; TCRdb stores just in-frame clones and leaves some out. The top ten clones hold around 0.5% of a sample with some 80,000 clones, 95% to 98% of them seen once. Sequencing was performed on CD4+ T cells from blood, taken before the transplant. These receptors all come from a human donor who received a combined kidney and bone marrow transplant.

The genes are TRBV7-2 and TRBJ2-3; a possible D gene is TRBD2 (7 bases). This CDR3 is built from 14 residues. Germline V CDR1 and CDR2: SGHTA, FQGNSA. With 5 bases removed from V and 2 bases from J, the gap between germline ends came to 11 bases. The chain's CDR3 is CASSLGGPTDTQYF. The CDR3 DNA sequence: TGTGCCAGCAGCCTCGGGGGGCCCACAGATACGCAGTATTTT.

The V and J genes are TRBV23-1 and TRBJ2-1, with 14 bases fitting TRBD2. TRBV23-1 is sorted into the ORF group, with uncertain function. The junction had 3 bases not matched to a gene; V was cut back by 4 bases and J by 1 base. CDR3 length: 17 residues. CDR3 loop: CASSPRTSGRSYNEQFF. CDR3 coding DNA: TGCGCCAGCAGTCCGAGGACTAGCGGGAGGTCCTACAATGAGCAGTTCTTC.

The genes are TRBV7-2 and TRBJ2-4; weak D call: TRBD1 (5 bases). The CDR3 contains 14 residues. CDR1 is SGHTA and CDR2 is FQGNSA in the germline V gene. The ends were cut back, 1 base at V and 3 bases at J, with 7 bases in the middle. DNA of the CDR3: TGTGCCAGCAGCTTAGGACAGTTCAAAAACATTCAGTACTTC. Its translation is CASSLGQFKNIQYF.

The rearrangement links TRBV7-2 to TRBJ2-7, with TRBD2 identical over 12 bases. The trim removed 4 bases at V and 0 bases at J, leaving 4 bases unmatched. This CDR3 spans 16 amino acids. From germline, CDR1 is SGHTA and CDR2 FQGNSA. The CDR3 DNA is TGTGCCAGCAGCTACGGACTAGCGGGGAGCTCCTACGAGCAGTACTTC. It translates to CASSYGLAGSSYEQYF.

The genes are TRBV7-3 and TRBJ2-3; possibly TRBD2 for D (7 bases). Germline assignment: CDR1 SGHTA and CDR2 FQGTGA. V dropped 2 bases and J dropped 4 bases, with 13 bases sitting between them. This CDR3 is built from 15 residues. The DNA for the CDR3 is TGTGCCAGCAGCTTAGGGTTCGGGGGGCCAGATACGCAGTATTTT. Translating gives CASSLGFGGPDTQYF.

The rearrangement links TRBV27 to TRBJ2-3, with 9 bases aligning to TRBD1. V lost 11 bases and J lost 2; bases outside the gene matches: 11. This CDR3 has 15 amino acids. The germline CDR1 and CDR2 sequences are MNHEY and SMNVEV (reference sequence). CDR3 amino acids: CACPGGTGNTDTQYF. The CDR3 DNA reads as TGTGCCTGTCCTGGGGGGACAGGGAACACAGATACGCAGTATTTT.

The genes are TRBV5-1 and TRBJ2-5, with 10 nucleotides matching TRBD2. Germline V gives CDR1 SGHRS, CDR2 YFSETQ. V lost 2 bases, J lost 3 bases, and 4 bases stayed unmatched. CDR3 length: 15 amino acids. CDR3 nucleotides: TGCGCCAGCAGCTTAAGCGGGAGGGCCGAAGAGACCCAGTACTTC. Translated: CASSLSGRAEETQYF.

The chain joins TRBV27 to TRBJ1-2; 7 bases align to TRBD1. The CDR3 sequence is 16 residues long. Germline V gene sequence: CDR1 MNHEY, CDR2 SMNVEV (reference sequence). With V trimmed by 0 bases and J by 0 bases, 4 bases remained unmatched. The CDR3 here is CASSLSRGRANYGYTF. DNA of the CDR3: TGTGCCAGCAGTTTATCCAGGGGGAGAGCTAACTATGGCTACACCTTC.

The genes are TRBV19 and TRBJ1-2, with 7 bases identical to TRBD1. The germline V gene has CDR1 LNHDA and CDR2 SQIVND (reference sequence). With 7 bases clipped from V and 4 bases from J, the junction kept 18 bases outside the gene matches. This CDR3 is 17 amino acids long. CDR3 sequence reads: CASNGRAETGLLYGYTF. The CDR3 region has the DNA TGTGCCAGTAACGGGCGGGCCGAGACAGGGCTCCTCTATGGCTACACCTTC. The full variable domain, its missing parts supplied by reference TRBV19 and TRBJ1-2, is DGGITQSPKYLFRKEGQNVTLSCEQNLNHDAMYWYRQDPGQGLRLIYYSQIVNDFQKGDIAEGYSVSREKKESFPLTVTSAQKNPTAFYLCASNGRAETGLLYGYTFGSGTRLTVV.

This clone has only one observation. CDR3: CASSLTSDSYNEQFF. The DNA of the CDR3 is TGTGCCAGCAGCCTCACTAGCGACTCCTACAATGAGCAGTTCTTC. This rearrangement joins TRBV7-9 to TRBJ2-1; 7 nucleotides align to TRBD2. Per the germline V gene, CDR1 is SEHNR and CDR2 is FQNEAQ (reference sequence). The CDR3 covers 15 residues. V lost 5 bases to trimming and J lost 0 bases; unmatched junction nucleotides: 4.

This clone was picked up one time. The CDR3 protein is CASSRSGGNTGELFF. In DNA, the CDR3 is TGTGCCAGCAGTCGAAGCGGGGGGAACACCGGGGAGCTGTTTTTT. The rearrangement joins TRBV6-5 to TRBJ2-2, with 8 positions matching TRBD2. The CDR3 runs to 15 residues. In germline, CDR1 is MNHEY, CDR2 SVGAGI. The J segment lost 1 base and the V segment lost 5 bases, leaving 3 bases of the junction unmatched.

The chain joins TRBV5-1 to TRBJ2-7; TRBD2 matches at 9 bases. Unmatched junction bases numbered 9, after V lost 2 bases and J lost 0 bases. This CDR3 is built from 17 residues. The germline V gene has CDR1 SGHRS and CDR2 YFSETQ. CDR3: CASSLGLAHTSSYEQYF. Here the CDR3 DNA reads TGCGCCAGCAGCTTAGGACTAGCGCATACGAGCTCCTACGAGCAGTACTTC.

V gene TRBV6-5 combines with J gene TRBJ1-3; D gene unclear. The CDR3 covers 13 residues. The V gene lost 6 bases and the J gene lost 4 bases, with 10 bases spanning the gap. CDR1 is MNHEY, CDR2 SVGAGI, per germline. The CDR3 region is CASRPGGGNTIYF. The CDR3 bases are TGTGCCAGCAGACCTGGAGGGGGAAACACCATATATTTT.

The chain recombines TRBV19 with TRBJ1-2; 7 nucleotides line up with TRBD1. This CDR3 comprises 13 residues. The germline gives CDR1 LNHDA, CDR2 SQIVND (reference sequence). V lost 4 bases to trimming and J lost 8 bases; unmatched junction nucleotides: 7. The CDR3 spells CASSRDRHAGYTF. The CDR3 bases are TGTGCCAGTAGTAGGGACAGACACGCAGGCTACACCTTC. The variable domain in full, with the rest retrieved from reference TRBV19 and TRBJ1-2, is DGGITQSPKYLFRKEGQNVTLSCEQNLNHDAMYWYRQDPGQGLRLIYYSQIVNDFQKGDIAEGYSVSREKKESFPLTVTSAQKNPTAFYLCASSRDRHAGYTFGSGTRLTVV.

The chain employs TRBV4-3 and TRBJ2-1; 11 nucleotides align to TRBD2. The V gene end was trimmed by 2 bases and the J gene end by 3 bases; junction bases not matched to a gene: 6. Germline CDR1 and CDR2: LGHNA and YSLEER. This CDR3 spans 17 amino acids. CDR3 sequence: CASSQKKGLAVYNEQFF. The CDR3 DNA is TGCGCCAGCAGCCAAAAAAAGGGACTAGCGGTCTACAATGAGCAGTTCTTC.

This rearrangement joins TRBV27 to TRBJ1-5; 10 bases line up with TRBD1. CDR1 is MNHEY and CDR2 is SMNVEV in the germline V gene (reference sequence). This CDR3 spans 14 amino acids. V shed 4 bases, J shed 6 bases, and the junction held 3 bases outside the gene matches. CDR3 residues: CASSWDRGTQPQHF. The CDR3 DNA follows: TGTGCCAGCAGTTGGGACAGGGGAACTCAGCCCCAGCATTTT.

This clone was detected once. V and J are TRBV7-9 and TRBJ2-2, with D unresolved. This CDR3 has 15 amino acids. Germline V gene sequence: CDR1 SEHNR, CDR2 FQNEAQ (reference sequence). Trimming removed 5 bases from V and 0 bases from J, with 10 bases in between. The CDR3: CASSPRPANTGELFF. In DNA form, the CDR3 reads TGTGCCAGCAGCCCTAGACCCGCGAACACCGGGGAGCTGTTTTTT.

The CDR3 is CSASTGTNTEAFF. The CDR3 nucleotides read TGCAGCGCATCTACAGGGACGAACACTGAAGCTTTCTTT. The V gene is TRBV29-1, the J gene TRBJ1-1, with a tentative D call TRBD1 (6 bases). The V gene lost 7 bases and the J gene lost 1 base, with 13 bases spanning the gap. In germline, CDR1 is SQVTM, CDR2 ANQGSEA. The CDR3 covers 13 residues.

V gene TRBV27 combines with J gene TRBJ2-5; TRBD1 agrees at 9 bases. Germline trimming cut 1 base from V and 2 bases from J; bases unmatched to any gene: 2. Germline assignment: CDR1 MNHEY and CDR2 SMNVEV (reference sequence). The CDR3 has 15 amino acids. The CDR3 region is CASSLLGQGQETQYF. The CDR3 DNA sequence: TGTGCCAGCAGTTTATTGGGACAGGGTCAAGAGACCCAGTACTTC.

The chain couples TRBV6-5 to TRBJ1-1; D perhaps matches TRBD1 (5 bases). This CDR3 has 15 amino acids. Trimming shortened V by 5 bases and J by 4 bases, and 17 bases separated the two germline ends. CDR1 is MNHEY and CDR2 is SVGAGI in the germline V gene. CDR3 sequence: CASSPEFRVATEAFF. CDR3 coding DNA: TGTGCCAGCAGTCCCGAATTCAGGGTCGCCACTGAAGCTTTCTTT.

J is TRBJ1-2 and V is TRBV7-2; D unresolved. The germline gives CDR1 SGHTA, CDR2 FQGNSA. This CDR3 is built from 15 residues. Between the trimmed V and J ends, which lost 0 bases and 8 bases, there was a span of 16 bases. CDR3 region: CASSLARGTKRGYTF. The CDR3 DNA is TGTGCCAGCAGCTTAGCTCGTGGCACCAAGAGGGGCTACACCTTC. Full variable domain (rest looked up from reference TRBV7-2 and TRBJ1-2): GAGVSQSPSNKVTEKGKDVELRCDPISGHTALYWYRQSLGQGLEFLIYFQGNSAPDKSGLPSDRFSAERTGGSVSTLTIQRTQQEDSAVYLCASSLARGTKRGYTFGSGTRLTVV.

The chain employs TRBV19 and TRBJ2-3; D is uncertain. CDR1 is LNHDA and CDR2 is SQIVND in the germline V gene (reference sequence). The length of the CDR3 is 18 residues. Trimming stripped 0 bases from V and 2 bases from J, with 18 bases between. The CDR3 sequence is CASSIDSPNLGNTDTQYF. The CDR3, as DNA: TGTGCCAGTAGTATAGATTCACCCAATCTAGGAAACACAGATACGCAGTATTTT.

The CDR3 nucleotides read TGCAGCGTAATTTGGGACAATCCGGGACGTCGGCTGCATGGCTACACCTTC. Protein sequence: CSVIWDNPGRRLHGYTF. V usage is TRBV29-1 and J usage is TRBJ1-2, with a tentative D call TRBD1 (6 bases). CDR3 size: 17 residues. CDR1 SQVTM and CDR2 ANQGSEA come from the germline V gene. The V end lost 6 bases, the J end lost 6 bases, and 29 bases lay between the germline ends.

The rearrangement links TRBV23-1 to TRBJ1-2; D is ambiguous. TRBV23-1 is placed among ORFs of uncertain function. V shed 0 bases and J shed 4 bases, with 15 bases lying between them. This CDR3 comprises 16 residues. The CDR3, as DNA: TGCGCCAGCAGTCAATCACTAGCAGGCCACCTCTATGGCTACACCTTC. Amino acid sequence: CASSQSLAGHLYGYTF.

The chain employs TRBV5-1 and TRBJ1-6; 10 bases agree with TRBD1. V trimming: 6 bases; J trimming: 7 bases; junction bases outside the gene matches: 4. Germline V gives CDR1 SGHRS, CDR2 YFSETQ. CDR3 length: 14 amino acids. In DNA form, the CDR3 reads TGCGCCAGCATGACGGGACAGGGGAATTCACCCCTCCACTTT. As protein: CASMTGQGNSPLHF.